These T cell receptor beta chains were read from a single sample in a study of T cell responses to AZD1222 COVID-19 vaccine. Sequencing used immunoSEQ multiplex PCR; TCRdb keeps in-frame clones, though not all of them. The sample lists some 150,000 clones, 90% occurring once. The specimen was peripheral blood, collected on day 0 of AZD1222 vaccination. All receptors derive from an adult in good health. Each CDR3 is given with its conserved first and last residue. D genes are given only for firm matches. Part of the rows lack a size; the others show once, few, many or a class for expanded clones.

v_gene: TRBV5-4; j_gene: TRBJ2-1; abundance: -; d_gene: -; CDR3nt: TGTGCCAGCAGCTCTAGAACAGGGCCCGTCTCCTACAATGAGCAGTTCTTC; CDR3aa: CASSSRTGPVSYNEQFF
v_gene: TRBV5-1; j_gene: TRBJ1-1; abundance: -; d_gene: TRBD1; CDR3nt: TGCGCCAGCAGCAGGGACAGCGCGAACACTGAAGCTTTCTTT; CDR3aa: CASSRDSANTEAFF
v_gene: TRBV6-2/TRBV6-3; j_gene: TRBJ2-3; abundance: -; d_gene: TRBD2; CDR3nt: TGTGCCAGCAGTTACCAAAGCGGGAGGCCGATCACAGATACGCAGTATTTT; CDR3aa: CASSYQSGRPITDTQYF
v_gene: TRBV7-9; j_gene: TRBJ1-5; abundance: -; d_gene: -; CDR3nt: TGTGCCAGCAGCTCGGGTGGGCGGCCCCAGCATTTT; CDR3aa: CASSSGGRPQHF
v_gene: TRBV4-1; j_gene: TRBJ1-2; abundance: -; d_gene: -; CDR3nt: TGCGCCAGCAGCCCGATGGCGACAGGCAACTATGGCTACACCTTC; CDR3aa: CASSPMATGNYGYTF
v_gene: TRBV12-3/TRBV12-4; j_gene: TRBJ1-5; abundance: -; d_gene: TRBD1; CDR3nt: TGTGCCAGTAACACAGGGGACGACCAGCCCCAGCATTTT; CDR3aa: CASNTGDDQPQHF
v_gene: TRBV18; j_gene: TRBJ1-1; abundance: -; d_gene: -; CDR3nt: TGTGCCAGCTCACCACCGAGGTTCGGGGCTCGCGGCACTGAAGCTTTCTTT; CDR3aa: CASSPPRFGARGTEAFF
v_gene: TRBV5-1; j_gene: TRBJ1-5; abundance: -; d_gene: -; CDR3nt: TGCGCCAGCAGCTTGGGACAGTTTAGCAATCAGCCCCAGCATTTT; CDR3aa: CASSLGQFSNQPQHF
v_gene: TRBV12-3/TRBV12-4; j_gene: TRBJ1-1; abundance: -; d_gene: -; CDR3nt: TGTGCCAGCGTCGGAGTGAACACTGAAGCTTTCTTT; CDR3aa: CASVGVNTEAFF
v_gene: TRBV9; j_gene: TRBJ1-1; abundance: -; d_gene: -; CDR3nt: TGTGCCAGCAGCGTAGAGGGAAGTTTGGACACTGAAGCTTTCTTT; CDR3aa: CASSVEGSLDTEAFF
v_gene: TRBV6-6; j_gene: TRBJ2-3; abundance: -; d_gene: TRBD1; CDR3nt: TGTGCCAGCTTGGGCGGACAGGGAGCGGGTACGCAGTATTTT; CDR3aa: CASLGGQGAGTQYF
v_gene: TRBV28; j_gene: TRBJ1-1; abundance: -; d_gene: -; CDR3nt: TGTGCCAGCAGTTCCCCGACTCCGGGCACTGAAGCTTTCTTT; CDR3aa: CASSSPTPGTEAFF
v_gene: TRBV5-4; j_gene: TRBJ2-7; abundance: once; d_gene: TRBD2; CDR3nt: TGTGCCAGCAGCTTGAAGCGGGAGGCCCGCTACGAGCAGTACTTC; CDR3aa: CASSLKREARYEQYF
v_gene: TRBV28; j_gene: TRBJ2-5; abundance: medium-sized; d_gene: -; CDR3nt: TGTGCCAGCCTTAGAATTTCTGGGCGGAATCACCAAGAGACCCAGTACTTC; CDR3aa: CASLRISGRNHQETQYF
v_gene: TRBV12-1; j_gene: TRBJ1-2; abundance: -; d_gene: -; CDR3nt: TGTGCCAGCAGGTCTGATGGCTACACCTTC; CDR3aa: CASRSDGYTF
v_gene: TRBV6-6; j_gene: TRBJ1-2; abundance: -; d_gene: -; CDR3nt: TGTGCCAGCAGTTATCAGGACAGAAGCTATGGCTACACCTTC; CDR3aa: CASSYQDRSYGYTF
v_gene: TRBV21-1; j_gene: TRBJ2-5; abundance: -; d_gene: -; CDR3nt: TGTGCCAGCAGCAATTGGGATGGGACAGTCCAAGAGACCCAGTACTTC; CDR3aa: CASSNWDGTVQETQYF
v_gene: TRBV19; j_gene: TRBJ2-5; abundance: -; d_gene: -; CDR3nt: TGTGCCAGTAGTATACGTGGCCAGAGTCAGGAGACCCAGTACTTC; CDR3aa: CASSIRGQSQETQYF
v_gene: TRBV19; j_gene: TRBJ1-6; abundance: -; d_gene: -; CDR3nt: TGTGCCAGCAGGTTCCCTAATTCACCCCTCCACTTT; CDR3aa: CASRFPNSPLHF